This T cell receptor beta chain appears in the sequencing data of a study of blood T cell repertoires in COVID-19. The table came from immunoSEQ multiplex PCR; TCRdb's copy has only in-frame clones and leaves some out. The table includes approximately 140,000 clones, 75% to 90% detected once. V was trimmed by 2 bases and J by 0 bases, leaving 11 bases between them. This CDR3 is built from 16 residues. CDR1 is SNHLY and CDR2 is FYNNEI in the germline V gene. The gene calls are TRBV2 and TRBJ2-1; TRBD1 might be the D (6 bases). This receptor was obtained from a man aged 18-30 years with COVID-19, enrolled during active disease. Sequencing was carried out using peripheral blood. The CDR3 region has the DNA TGTGCCAGCAGTGAAACAGGGTCCAGCTCCTACAATGAGCAGTTCTTC. This translates into CASSETGSSSYNEQFF.